The 32 T cell receptor beta chains presented below share a single source sample, sequenced in a study of blood T cell repertoires in COVID-19 (dated by TCRdb to 2018 to 2020). The method was the immunoSEQ multiplex PCR assay. TCRdb took over this immuneACCESS table, retaining in-frame rearrangements with V and J assigned. Such tables are incomplete; in checked studies, under half of the missing clones stem from an unresolved V gene, and the remainder is unexplained. Recorded for this sample are roughly 430,000 clones; around nine tenths of them occurred a single time. The ten largest clones take up 1.4% to 1.5% of the sample. The sequenced material came from PBMCs or T cells enriched from blood (not recorded which). These receptors were obtained from a woman under 30 who had been exposed to COVID-19.

The chain has TRBV7-9 and TRBJ1-4; TRBD1 aligns across 7 bases. V was pared by 3 bases and J by 4 bases, with 5 bases of the junction left unmatched. CDR1 SEHNR and CDR2 FQNEAQ come from the germline V gene (reference sequence). This CDR3 spans 15 amino acids. In nucleotides, the CDR3 is TGTGCCAGCAGCTTCGGACAGGCGAATAATGAAAAACTGTTTTTT. Protein sequence: CASSFGQANNEKLFF.

The CDR3 loop reads CASSGGLANSYEQYF. Written as DNA, the CDR3 is TGTGCCAGCAGCGGCGGACTAGCCAACTCCTACGAGCAGTACTTC. The rearrangement links TRBV9 to TRBJ2-7, with 8 bases fitting TRBD2. This CDR3 has 15 residues. Germline V lookup: CDR1 SGDLS, CDR2 YYNGEE. Trimming cost V 3 bases and J 0 bases; bases outside gene matches: 5.

The J gene is TRBJ2-5, the V gene TRBV6-5, with D possibly matching TRBD2 (5 bases). Germline V gives CDR1 MNHEY, CDR2 SVGAGI. Trimming took off 1 base at V and 4 bases at J, with 10 bases between the two ends. This CDR3 region has 14 residues. In DNA form, the CDR3 reads TGTGCCAGCAGTTACTACGGACTTAGAGAGACCCAGTACTTC. Its protein is CASSYYGLRETQYF.

The chain joins TRBV4-2 to TRBJ2-5; TRBD2 aligns across 14 bases. The CDR3 totals 16 residues. Trimming took 5 bases from V and 5 from J; bases not matched to a gene: 7. The V gene's germline CDR1 is LGHNA and CDR2 YNFKEQ. The CDR3 loop is CASSGAGLAGEETQYF. The CDR3 region has the DNA TGTGCCAGCAGCGGCGCGGGACTAGCGGGGGAGGAGACCCAGTACTTC.

In this sample, this clone turned up once. V usage is TRBV27 and J usage is TRBJ2-5; 13 bases map to TRBD2. Germline CDR1 MNHEY, CDR2 SMNVEV (reference sequence). The CDR3 runs to 17 residues. After removal of 5 bases from V and 5 bases from J, the junction contained 11 bases not matched to a gene. The CDR3 nucleotides read TGTGCCAGCAGTCCAATACGGGGACTAGCGGGATTGGAGACCCAGTACTTC. Translation: CASSPIRGLAGLETQYF.

The chain carries TRBV30 and TRBJ2-7, with 12 bases matching TRBD2. The CDR3 has 16 amino acids. Trimming removed 3 bases from V and 0 bases from J; junction bases left unmatched: 6. The germline gives CDR1 GTSNPN, CDR2 SVGIG (reference sequence). CDR3 in DNA: TGTGCCTGGAGGACTAGCGGGGGTTACTCCTCCTACGAGCAGTACTTC. Translating gives CAWRTSGGYSSYEQYF.

The chain links TRBV28 to TRBJ2-7, with D possibly being TRBD2 (6 bases). The germline CDR1 and CDR2 sequences are MDHEN and SYDVKM. The CDR3 has 15 residues. V was cut by 2 bases and J by 2 bases, with 13 bases left in between. DNA for the CDR3: TGTGCCAGCAGTTTAGCCGCGGGGAAGACCTACGAGCAGTACTTC. Protein product: CASSLAAGKTYEQYF.

The V and J genes are TRBV10-3 and TRBJ2-2; 9 positions agree with TRBD2. This CDR3 contains 15 residues. Germline trimming cut 6 bases from V and 4 bases from J; bases unmatched to any gene: 6. The germline V gene encodes CDR1 ENHRY and CDR2 SYGVKD. Here the CDR3 DNA reads TGTGCCATCAGCAAGCGGGGGGCGCGCACCGGGGAGCTGTTTTTT. Translated, it gives CAISKRGARTGELFF.

The V call is TRBV10-1, the J call TRBJ2-2; 7 bases map to TRBD2. Germline V lookup: CDR1 WNHNN, CDR2 SYGVQD (reference sequence). The CDR3 has 17 residues. V lost 2 bases and J lost 5; bases outside the gene matches: 11. CDR3 DNA: TGCGCCAGCAGTGAGGGACCTAGCGGAGGGAGGACCGGGGAGCTGTTTTTT. Translating it yields CASSEGPSGGRTGELFF.

The rearrangement uses TRBV6-4 and TRBJ2-1, with 8 nucleotides matching TRBD2. Germline-derived CDR1 and CDR2 are MRHNA and SNTAGT. The CDR3 runs 16 residues. Unmatched junction bases numbered 11, after V lost 5 bases and J lost 5 bases. The CDR3 sequence: CASSPDAGGGNNEQFF. The CDR3 DNA is TGTGCCAGCAGTCCCGACGCGGGGGGCGGTAACAATGAGCAGTTCTTC.

This clone was recorded once. V gene TRBV7-2 combines with J gene TRBJ1-2; possibly TRBD1 for D (5 bases). Looked up from germline, CDR1 is SGHTA and CDR2 is FQGNSA. This CDR3 comprises 16 residues. Trimming stripped 5 bases from V and 5 bases from J, with 21 bases between. The CDR3 sequence is CASSHRLLDSQYGYTF. The CDR3 nucleotides read TGTGCCAGCAGCCACCGACTCTTAGACAGTCAATATGGCTACACCTTC.

The CDR3 DNA sequence: TGTGCCACCAGCGAATTAGGGCGGGGGCAGCACGAGCAGTACTTC. Its translation: CATSELGRGQHEQYF. V gene TRBV15 combines with J gene TRBJ2-7, with TRBD2 as a possible D gene (7 bases). Germline values: CDR1 LNHNV, CDR2 YYDKDF (reference sequence). CDR3 length: 15 amino acids. V shed 5 bases and J shed 5 bases, with 19 bases lying between them.

V is TRBV19 and J is TRBJ1-1; perhaps TRBD1 as D (5 bases). The CDR3 length is 16 residues. The ends were cut back, 3 bases at V and 5 bases at J, with 19 bases in the middle. Germline V gene lookup returns CDR1 LNHDA and CDR2 SQIVND (reference sequence). CDR3 region: CASSIQLGASLTEAFF. As DNA, the CDR3 is TGTGCCAGTAGTATTCAATTAGGGGCCAGCTTAACTGAAGCTTTCTTT.

A single count supports this clone. The genes are TRBV5-6 and TRBJ1-3; possibly TRBD1 for D (5 bases). Trimming stripped 1 base from V and 0 bases from J, with 8 bases between. CDR1 and CDR2 from the germline V gene are SGHDT and YYEEEE. The CDR3 is made up of 15 amino acids. The CDR3 DNA sequence: TGTGCCAGCAGCTTGTTTCAGGGCTCTGGAAACACCATATATTTT. Its translation: CASSLFQGSGNTIYF.

The chain uses TRBV30 and TRBJ2-7; 8 bases are shared with TRBD2. Per germline, CDR1 GTSNPN and CDR2 SVGIG (reference sequence). The CDR3 consists of 12 residues. Trimming removed 3 bases from V and 2 bases from J; junction bases left unmatched: 0. Written as DNA, the CDR3 is TGTGCCTGGAGCGGGGGGGCCTACGAGCAGTACTTC. The encoded protein is CAWSGGAYEQYF. The full variable domain, in which reference TRBV30 and TRBJ2-7 provide the parts outside the CDR3, is SQTIHQWPATLVQPVGSPLSLECTVEGTSNPNLYWYRQAAGRGLQLLFYSVGIGQISSEVPQNLSASRPQDRQFILSSKKLLLSDSGFYLCAWSGGAYEQYFGPGTRLTVT.

The genes are TRBV6-1 and TRBJ1-2, with 10 nucleotides matching TRBD1. Per germline, CDR1 MNHNS and CDR2 SASEGT. The CDR3 is 14 residues long. Trimming cost V 3 bases and J 4 bases; bases outside gene matches: 2. CDR3 residues: CASSETGGGYGYTF. CDR3 DNA sequence: TGTGCCAGCAGTGAGACAGGGGGCGGCTATGGCTACACCTTC.

The rearrangement uses TRBV15 and TRBJ2-7, with 8 bases that match TRBD1. The V and J ends lost 0 bases and 9 bases, in that order; junction bases with no gene match: 10. CDR3 length equals 15 residues. Germline V gene sequence: CDR1 LNHNV, CDR2 YYDKDF (reference sequence). The CDR3 DNA reads as TGTGCCACCAGCAGAGATCGTGGACAGGGTTTTTTGCAGTACTTC. Its protein product is CATSRDRGQGFLQYF. Filled out from reference TRBV15 and TRBJ2-7, the complete variable domain reads DAMVIQNPRYQVTQFGKPVTLSCSQTLNHNVMYWYQQKSSQAPKLLFHYYDKDFNNEADTPDNFQSRRPNTSFCFLDIRSPGLGDTAMYLCATSRDRGQGFLQYFGPGTRLTVT.

This sequence joins TRBV18 and TRBJ1-2; TRBD1 matches at 9 bases. The ends lost 5 bases at V and 8 bases at J; junction bases unmatched: 9. The CDR3 consists of 14 residues. Germline V lookup: CDR1 KGHSH, CDR2 LQKENI. CDR3 in amino acids: CASSLGQGIGGYTF. The CDR3 DNA sequence: TGTGCCAGCTCATTGGGACAGGGTATAGGCGGCTACACCTTC. Full variable domain (rest looked up from reference TRBV18 and TRBJ1-2): NAGVMQNPRHLVRRRGQEARLRCSPMKGHSHVYWYRQLPEEGLKFMVYLQKENIIDESGMPKERFSAEFPKEGPSILRIQQVVRGDSAAYFCASSLGQGIGGYTFGSGTRLTVV.

The rearrangement uses TRBV4-3 and TRBJ2-1; 8 bases align to TRBD2. The germline gives CDR1 LGHNA, CDR2 YSLEER. The CDR3 spans 18 residues. The V segment lost 0 bases and the J segment 9 bases; nucleotides outside the gene matches: 16. The CDR3 is CASSQDNFGGDLSLEQFF. CDR3 DNA sequence: TGCGCCAGCAGCCAAGATAACTTCGGGGGGGACCTAAGTCTTGAGCAGTTCTTC.

The V call is TRBV10-2, the J call TRBJ2-7, with D maybe TRBD1 (5 bases). The V gene lost 6 bases and the J gene lost 4 bases, with 7 bases spanning the gap. There are 11 residues in the CDR3. Germline V gives CDR1 WSHSY, CDR2 SAAADI. The DNA for the CDR3 is TGCGCCAGCAGCAGGGATTACGAGCAGTACTTC. Amino acid sequence: CASSRDYEQYF.

The chain combines TRBV5-1 with TRBJ2-7; 8 bases map to TRBD1. V lost 2 bases, J lost 5 bases, and 15 bases stayed unmatched. The CDR3 extends over 17 amino acids. Germline CDR1 reads SGHRS; CDR2 reads YFSETQ. The DNA for the CDR3 is TGCGCCAGCAGCTTTGTCTCATTCGGGACAGGCAATAACGAGCAGTACTTC. Its protein is CASSFVSFGTGNNEQYF.

This clone was seen a handful of times. The chain recombines TRBV19 with TRBJ1-1; D is uncertain. This CDR3 contains 14 residues. V was trimmed by 7 bases and J by 2 bases, leaving 14 bases between them. Germline loops: CDR1 LNHDA, CDR2 SQIVND (reference sequence). This CDR3 is CASTWRQINTEAFF. DNA for the CDR3: TGTGCCAGTACTTGGAGGCAGATAAACACTGAAGCTTTCTTT.

J is TRBJ2-1 and V is TRBV5-4; D is undetermined. Germline CDR1 SGHNT, CDR2 YYREEE (reference sequence). The CDR3 length is 15 residues. Between the trimmed V and J ends, which lost 0 bases and 0 bases, there was a span of 7 bases. As DNA, the CDR3 is TGTGCCAGCAGCTTGGGGCCAAGCTCCTACAATGAGCAGTTCTTC. This encodes CASSLGPSSYNEQFF.

The CDR3 nucleotides read TGTGCCAGCAGCCCCAGTCGGGGCACTGAAGCTTTCTTT. Its translation is CASSPSRGTEAFF. The genes are TRBV7-3 and TRBJ1-1; D not certain. V was pared by 5 bases and J by 4 bases, with 11 bases between. CDR1 SGHTA and CDR2 FQGTGA come from the germline V gene. CDR3 length equals 13 residues.

The chain recombines TRBV23-1 with TRBJ2-7, with TRBD1 identical over 7 bases. TRBV23-1 is an ORF, and what it does is uncertain. After removal of 2 bases from V and 2 bases from J, the junction contained 0 bases not matched to a gene. The CDR3 length is 13 residues. The CDR3, as DNA: TGCGCCAGCAGTCAAGGGACAGCCTACGAGCAGTACTTC. Encoded protein: CASSQGTAYEQYF.

The CDR3 bases are TGTGCCAGTAGTAGGGTATCTAGCGGGGAGCAGTACTTC. Amino acids: CASSRVSSGEQYF. The rearrangement uses TRBV19 and TRBJ2-7; 8 bases match TRBD2. V gave up 4 bases and J gave up 7 bases; unmatched junction bases: 6. This CDR3 is 13 amino acids long. CDR1 is LNHDA and CDR2 is SQIVND in the germline V gene (reference sequence).

The chain links TRBV5-1 to TRBJ1-6; D unresolved. V was cut by 1 base and J by 13 bases, with 6 bases left in between. Germline CDR1 reads SGHRS; CDR2 reads YFSETQ. This CDR3 has 11 amino acids. The DNA of the CDR3 is TGCGCCAGCAGCTTGCACTTTCCCCTCCACTTT. Protein product: CASSLHFPLHF.

The chain has TRBV3-1 (or the pseudogene TRBV3-2) and TRBJ2-7, with 12 positions matching TRBD2. The V gene's germline CDR1 is LGHDT and CDR2 YNNKEL (reference sequence). This CDR3 region has 16 residues. Losses at the gene ends were 0 bases for V and 4 bases for J; bases not matched to a gene: 4. CDR3 nucleotide sequence: TGTGCCAGCAGCCAAGATTGGACTAGCGGGGATTACGAGCAGTACTTC. It encodes CASSQDWTSGDYEQYF.

The chain combines TRBV11-2 with TRBJ2-5; 10 nucleotides match TRBD2. The V gene end was trimmed by 6 bases and the J gene end by 2 bases; junction bases not matched to a gene: 6. The germline CDR1 and CDR2 sequences are SGHAT and FQNNGV. The CDR3 totals 15 residues. The CDR3 reads CASSSAGGPQETQYF. For the CDR3, the DNA is TGTGCCAGCAGTTCAGCGGGGGGGCCTCAAGAGACCCAGTACTTC. The full variable domain, in which reference TRBV11-2 and TRBJ2-5 provide the parts outside the CDR3, is EAGVAQSPRYKIIEKRQSVAFWCNPISGHATLYWYQQILGQGPKLLIQFQNNGVVDDSQLPKDRFSAERLKGVDSTLKIQPAKLEDSAVYLCASSSAGGPQETQYFGPGTRLLVL.

The chain uses TRBV7-2 and TRBJ2-1; 7 bases map to TRBD2. This CDR3 is 17 amino acids long. Germline trimming cut 2 bases from V and 5 bases from J; bases unmatched to any gene: 12. Germline values: CDR1 SGHTA, CDR2 FQGNSA. The CDR3 bases are TGTGCCAGCAGCTTATTTAGTGTCGGCGGGGGACACAATGAGCAGTTCTTC. This sequence encodes CASSLFSVGGGHNEQFF. Supplemented by reference TRBV7-2 and TRBJ2-1, the full variable domain reads GAGVSQSPSNKVTEKGKDVELRCDPISGHTALYWYRQSLGQGLEFLIYFQGNSAPDKSGLPSDRFSAERTGGSVSTLTIQRTQQEDSAVYLCASSLFSVGGGHNEQFFGPGTRLTVL.

This clone was counted a single time. The V call is TRBV5-1, the J call TRBJ1-1, with D perhaps matching TRBD1 (6 bases). The V end was cut by 4 bases, the J end by 5 bases, with 18 bases between. The CDR3 contains 15 residues. The germline gives CDR1 SGHRS, CDR2 YFSETQ. The CDR3 DNA reads TGCGCCAGCAGCCTAGGACAGATGGGTCTGACTGAAGCTTTCTTT. It translates to CASSLGQMGLTEAFF.

This chain connects TRBV5-1 to TRBJ2-7; possible D gene TRBD2, 6 bases. Germline V CDR1 and CDR2: SGHRS, YFSETQ. The CDR3 runs 15 residues. V lost 4 bases to trimming and J lost 2 bases, with 16 bases between them. CDR3 DNA sequence: TGCGCCAGCAGCGGCCGGGAGTCCTTGCCCTACGAGCAGTACTTC. Amino acid sequence: CASSGRESLPYEQYF.